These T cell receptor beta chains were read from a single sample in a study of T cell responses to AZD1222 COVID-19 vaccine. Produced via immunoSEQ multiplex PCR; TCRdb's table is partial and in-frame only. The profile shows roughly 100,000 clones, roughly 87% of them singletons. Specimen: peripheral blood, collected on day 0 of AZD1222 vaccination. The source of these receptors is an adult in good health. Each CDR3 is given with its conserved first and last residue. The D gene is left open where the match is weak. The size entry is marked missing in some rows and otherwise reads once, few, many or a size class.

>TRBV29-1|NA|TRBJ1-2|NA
TGCAGCGTTGAATTTCCAGGCGGCTATGGCTACACCTTC
CSVEFPGGYGYTF
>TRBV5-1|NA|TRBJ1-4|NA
TGCGCCAGCAGCGAGGTCGCGGGACGAAATGAAAAACTGTTTTTT
CASSEVAGRNEKLFF
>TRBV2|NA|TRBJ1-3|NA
TGTGCCAGCAGTGGTACTCTCCACTCTGGAAACACCATATATTTT
CASSGTLHSGNTIYF
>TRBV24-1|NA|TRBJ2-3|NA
TGTGCCACCAGGGGGGCGGGGGATACGCAGTATTTT
CATRGAGDTQYF
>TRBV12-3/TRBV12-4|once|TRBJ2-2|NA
TGTGCCAGCACCCTGGGAGGGGAGCTGTTTTTT
CASTLGGELFF
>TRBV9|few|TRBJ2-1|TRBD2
TGTGCCAGCAGCGTAGGGAATAGCGGGGGTGATGAGCAGTTCTTC
CASSVGNSGGDEQFF
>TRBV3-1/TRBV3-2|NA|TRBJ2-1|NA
TGTGCCAGCAGCCAAGTTGGTGAGCAGTTCTTC
CASSQVGEQFF
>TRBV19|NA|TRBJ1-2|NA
TGTGCCAGTAGTATAGGTGGGGCTGGCTACACCTTC
CASSIGGAGYTF
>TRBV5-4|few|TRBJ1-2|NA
TGTGCCAGCAGCTATCAACAGGGAGACTATGGCTACACCTTC
CASSYQQGDYGYTF
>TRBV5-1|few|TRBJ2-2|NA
TGCGCCAGCAGCTATGTAGGGAGCACCGGGGAGCTGTTTTTT
CASSYVGSTGELFF
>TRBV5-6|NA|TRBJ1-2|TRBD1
TGTGCCACCAAGTTCGGACCGGGACAGCGTGGCTACACCTTC
CATKFGPGQRGYTF
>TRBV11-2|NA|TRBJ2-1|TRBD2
TGTGCCAGCAGCTTAAGCGGGGGAAGATACAATGAGCAGTTCTTC
CASSLSGGRYNEQFF
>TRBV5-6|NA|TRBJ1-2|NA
TGTGCCAGCAGCCTAGACAGCCCGTATGGCTACACCTTC
CASSLDSPYGYTF